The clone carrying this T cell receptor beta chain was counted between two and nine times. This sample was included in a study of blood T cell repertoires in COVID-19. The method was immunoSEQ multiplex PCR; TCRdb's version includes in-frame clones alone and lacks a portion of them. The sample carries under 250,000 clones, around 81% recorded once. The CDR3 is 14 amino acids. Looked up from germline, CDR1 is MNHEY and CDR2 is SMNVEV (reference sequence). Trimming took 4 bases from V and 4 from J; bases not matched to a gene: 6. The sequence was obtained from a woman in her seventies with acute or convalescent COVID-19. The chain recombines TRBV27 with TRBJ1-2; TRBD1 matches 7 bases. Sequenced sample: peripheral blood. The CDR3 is CASSSRQGGYGYTF. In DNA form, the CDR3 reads TGTGCCAGCAGTTCGAGGCAGGGGGGCTATGGCTACACCTTC.